This TCR beta chain was found in a study of a mutant IDH1 vaccine in newly diagnosed glioma. Study information: Patients previously underwent radiotherapy, temozolomide, or both, and most underwent both.

Time point here: baseline, week 1 (first vaccination visit). Treatment denoted: pre-vaccination baseline after standard-of-care therapy. The germline gives CDR1 SGHDT, CDR2 YYEEEE. With 2 bases clipped from V and 6 bases from J, the junction kept 8 bases outside the gene matches. This CDR3 is built from 14 residues. Notes on this clone: Antigen: not known.

Study results and limitations: With respect to changes in top peripheral T cell clonotypes, pseudoprogression seemed unrelated.

Generated by immunoSEQ multiplex PCR, the TCRdb table keeps only in-frame clones and is missing some. The sample lists some 87,000 clones; just under 80% were seen once. The sequence was obtained from a man aged 35-49 years with glioma. The chain carries TRBV5-6 and TRBJ2-7, with 7 nucleotides matching TRBD2. Sequenced material: PBMCs, taken from a glioma patient treated with radiotherapy, temozolomide or both. The CDR3, as DNA: TGTGCCAGCAGCTTTCCGGGGGGAAACGGCGAGCAGTACTTC. Its translation is CASSFPGGNGEQYF.